This TCR beta chain came from a study of cytomegalovirus exposure and HLA in healthy donors. The study, taken as a whole, reports: TCR beta chains associated with HLA were, in a later analysis, more clonally expanded than equally common others.

For this clone: Its antigen is unidentified.

This CDR3 comprises 13 residues. V dropped 4 bases and J dropped 6; count of bases not matched to a gene: 1. CDR1 is MNHNS and CDR2 is SASEGT in the germline V gene. PCR involved 60 Vbeta and 13 Jbeta primers. Produced via immunoSEQ multiplex PCR; TCRdb's table is partial and in-frame only. The sample has 99,000 or so clones; 75% to 85% are singletons. This receptor was obtained from a male donor in good health and CMV-seropositive. Specimen: PBMCs. The chain combines TRBV6-1 with TRBJ1-5, with 9 bases that match TRBD1. This chain's CDR3 is CASSGTGVQPQHF. The CDR3, as DNA: TGTGCCAGCAGTGGGACAGGGGTTCAGCCCCAGCATTTT.